The rows below give T cell receptor beta chains drawn from one sample of a study of control samples from healthy donors and cancer patients. The method was immunoSEQ multiplex PCR; TCRdb's version includes in-frame clones alone and lacks a portion of them. The repertoire has roughly 130,000 clones, less than 95% of them found once; the top ten carry about 3.5%. Material: blood. The receptors here all came from a man in his thirties or forties in good health. Both conserved end residues are part of each CDR3. A D gene is named only where the DNA matches it firmly. Expanded clones get a size class; other rows say once, few or many, or leave the size out.

D: -
J: TRBJ2-5
V: TRBV7-7
size: -
CDR3: CASSFRGQETQYF
DNA: TGTGCTAGCAGCTTCAGGGGCCAAGAGACCCAGTACTTC

D: -
J: TRBJ1-2
V: TRBV18
size: -
CDR3: CASSESRGYTF
DNA: TGTGCCAGCTCAGAATCGAGGGGCTACACCTTC

D: TRBD1
J: TRBJ1-4
V: TRBV3-1/TRBV3-2
size: -
CDR3: CASSDRERGGRMFF
DNA: TGTGCCAGCAGCGACAGGGAAAGGGGGGGAAGGATGTTTTTT

D: TRBD2
J: TRBJ2-1
V: TRBV4-3
size: once
CDR3: CASSPGTSAYNEQFF
DNA: TGCGCCAGCAGCCCAGGGACTAGCGCTTACAATGAGCAGTTCTTC

D: -
J: TRBJ1-6
V: TRBV7-8
size: -
CDR3: CASSQEQYNSPLHF
DNA: TGTGCCAGCAGCCAAGAACAGTATAATTCACCCCTCCACTTT

D: -
J: TRBJ1-1
V: TRBV19
size: once
CDR3: CASSLAIEAFF
DNA: TGTGCCAGTAGTTTAGCCATTGAAGCTTTCTTT

D: TRBD2
J: TRBJ2-1
V: TRBV25-1
size: -
CDR3: CASSRGRGGKEGQFF
DNA: TGTGCCAGCAGTCGTGGGCGCGGGGGGAAGGAGGGGCAGTTCTTC

D: -
J: TRBJ1-2
V: TRBV4-1
size: -
CDR3: CASSQGKEGSYGYTF
DNA: TGCGCCAGCAGCCAAGGAAAGGAGGGAAGCTATGGCTACACCTTC

D: -
J: TRBJ1-5
V: TRBV19
size: -
CDR3: CASSTAGRQPQHF
DNA: TGTGCCAGTAGTACGGCTGGGCGGCAGCCCCAGCATTTT

D: -
J: TRBJ2-2
V: TRBV30
size: -
CDR3: CAWTNTGELFF
DNA: TGTGCCTGGACGAACACCGGGGAGCTGTTTTTT

D: -
J: TRBJ2-5
V: TRBV4-1
size: -
CDR3: CASSQAPDSQETQYF
DNA: TGCGCCAGCAGCCAAGCCCCGGACAGCCAAGAGACCCAGTACTTC

D: -
J: TRBJ2-7
V: TRBV7-9
size: -
CDR3: CASSMASSEQYF
DNA: TGTGCCAGCAGCATGGCGTCGTCCGAGCAGTACTTC

D: -
J: TRBJ2-3
V: TRBV3-1/TRBV3-2
size: -
CDR3: CASSQEVDTQYF
DNA: TGTGCCAGCAGCCAAGAGGTAGATACGCAGTATTTT

D: -
J: TRBJ2-1
V: TRBV4-3
size: -
CDR3: CASSQEAGPLRSEQFF
DNA: TGCGCCAGCAGCCAAGAAGCAGGGCCGCTCAGGAGTGAGCAGTTCTTC

D: -
J: TRBJ2-3
V: TRBV30
size: once
CDR3: CAWSVTGTDTQYF
DNA: TGTGCCTGGAGTGTGACGGGCACAGATACGCAGTATTTT

D: -
J: TRBJ1-1
V: TRBV10-3
size: -
CDR3: CAISESEGFMNTEAFF
DNA: TGTGCCATCAGTGAGTCGGAGGGGTTCATGAACACTGAAGCTTTCTTT

D: -
J: TRBJ2-1
V: TRBV7-8
size: -
CDR3: CASSYRDNSYNEQFF
DNA: TGTGCCAGCAGTTACCGGGACAATTCCTACAATGAGCAGTTCTTC

D: -
J: TRBJ1-4
V: TRBV27
size: -
CDR3: CASSFSAGTEKLFF
DNA: TGTGCCAGCAGTTTCTCGGCGGGTACTGAAAAACTGTTTTTT